These 18 T cell receptor beta chains originate from one sample sequenced in a study of blood T cell repertoires in COVID-19. Assay: immunoSEQ multiplex PCR; the TCRdb copy retains only in-frame clones and omits some. Found here are 150,000 to 200,000 clones, roughly 77% of them singletons; the top ten hold around 5.4%. The sample comprised peripheral blood. The source is a woman aged 40 to 49 with COVID-19, enrolled during active disease.

The chain is built from TRBV25-1 and TRBJ2-7; D is perhaps TRBD1 (6 bases). V was pared by 7 bases and J by 4 bases, with 14 bases between. The CDR3 spans 13 residues. CDR1 MGHDK and CDR2 SYGVNS come from the germline V gene. CDR3 sequence reads: CASKDSLNYEQYF. The CDR3 DNA reads as TGTGCCAGCAAGGACAGTTTAAATTACGAGCAGTACTTC.

The gene calls are TRBV7-2 and TRBJ2-3; 7 nucleotides align to TRBD2. The V gene's germline CDR1 is SGHTA and CDR2 FQGNSA. The CDR3 has 17 residues. After removal of 5 bases from V and 0 bases from J, the junction contained 11 bases not matched to a gene. The CDR3 region is CASSPRYRRGSTDTQYF. In DNA, the CDR3 is TGTGCCAGCAGCCCTAGGTATCGGCGGGGGAGCACAGATACGCAGTATTTT.

The genes are TRBV6-5 and TRBJ1-4; D remains ambiguous. The CDR3 extends over 14 amino acids. V lost 0 bases and J lost 8, with 10 bases in between. Germline lookup yields CDR1 MNHEY and CDR2 SVGAGI. The DNA of the CDR3 is TGTGCCAGCAGTTACTCGGAGGGCAAGGAAAAACTGTTTTTT. It encodes CASSYSEGKEKLFF.

The DNA of the CDR3 is TGTGCCAGCAGCACTCGACAGGGGCGTAATTCACCCCTCCACTTT. Amino acid sequence: CASSTRQGRNSPLHF. This rearrangement joins TRBV7-6 to TRBJ1-6; 8 bases map to TRBD1. The CDR3 has 15 amino acids. CDR1 SGHVS and CDR2 FNYEAQ come from the germline V gene. The V segment lost 5 bases and the J segment 6 bases; nucleotides outside the gene matches: 6.

The chain carries TRBV2 and TRBJ2-1; 8 bases are shared with TRBD2. With V trimmed by 0 bases and J by 9 bases, 4 bases remained unmatched. Germline V gene lookup returns CDR1 SNHLY and CDR2 FYNNEI. The CDR3 spans 14 residues. The CDR3 DNA reads as TGTGCCAGCAGTGAAGCGGGGACTAGGGTTGAGCAGTTCTTC. This encodes CASSEAGTRVEQFF. Filled out from reference TRBV2 and TRBJ2-1, the complete variable domain reads EPEVTQTPSHQVTQMGQEVILRCVPISNHLYFYWYRQILGQKVEFLVSFYNNEISEKSEIFDDQFSVERPDGSNFTLKIRSTKLEDSAMYFCASSEAGTRVEQFFGPGTRLTVL.

This rearrangement joins TRBV6-5 to TRBJ2-2; 9 positions agree with TRBD1. The germline CDR1 and CDR2 sequences are MNHEY and SVGAGI. The junction had 5 bases not matched to a gene; V was cut back by 4 bases and J by 2 bases. The CDR3 has 16 residues. The DNA for the CDR3 is TGTGCCAGCAGTTGGACAGGGGACTCCAACACCGGGGAGCTGTTTTTT. It codes for CASSWTGDSNTGELFF.

This sequence joins TRBV18 and TRBJ2-3; 7 positions agree with TRBD2. Germline loops: CDR1 KGHSH, CDR2 LQKENI. This CDR3 has 16 amino acids. Unmatched junction bases numbered 6, after V lost 1 base and J lost 2 bases. In DNA form, the CDR3 reads TGTGCCAGCTCACCACGGTCGGGGGGATTCACAGATACGCAGTATTTT. Its protein product is CASSPRSGGFTDTQYF.

In its sample, this clone was seen once. The V and J genes are TRBV3-1 (or the pseudogene TRBV3-2) and TRBJ1-6, with 9 bases matching TRBD1. The V segment lost 1 base and the J segment 6 bases; nucleotides outside the gene matches: 10. Per germline, CDR1 LGHDT and CDR2 YNNKEL (reference sequence). The CDR3 is 18 amino acids. The CDR3 reads CASSQGQGVIPSNSPLHF. The CDR3 DNA reads as TGTGCCAGCAGCCAAGGACAGGGGGTAATTCCATCTAATTCACCCCTCCACTTT.

This chain connects TRBV3-1 (or the pseudogene TRBV3-2) to TRBJ2-2; D is undetermined. This CDR3 comprises 14 residues. Germline CDR1 reads LGHDT; CDR2 reads YNNKEL (reference sequence). V lost 0 bases and J 7 bases, leaving 9 bases between the germline ends. The CDR3 is CASSQDHGLGELFF. CDR3 bases: TGTGCCAGCAGCCAAGATCACGGTCTCGGGGAGCTGTTTTTT.

A few counts support this clone. Here the CDR3 reads CASRSRGRISYEQYF. In DNA form, the CDR3 reads TGTGCCAGCAGGTCCAGGGGGCGTATCTCCTACGAGCAGTACTTC. The genes are TRBV6-5 and TRBJ2-7, with 8 bases lining up with TRBD1. The CDR3 spans 15 residues. CDR1 and CDR2 from the germline V gene are MNHEY and SVGAGI. V shed 6 bases and J 0 bases; nucleotides not matched to a gene: 7.

This chain joins TRBV12-5 and TRBJ2-7, with no clear D. In germline, CDR1 is LGHNT, CDR2 FRNRAP. The CDR3 spans 12 residues. Trimming took 0 bases from V and 9 from J, leaving 9 bases between them. DNA of the CDR3: TGTGCTAGTGGTTTGGTACATCCACCGCAGTACTTC. This sequence encodes CASGLVHPPQYF.

V is TRBV6-5 and J is TRBJ2-1; 10 bases align to TRBD2. CDR1 MNHEY and CDR2 SVGAGI come from the germline V gene. V was clipped by 6 bases and J by 10 bases; unmatched bases: 6. The length of the CDR3 is 13 residues. The CDR3 DNA reads TGTGCCAGCAGGCTACATAGCGGGAGGGAGCAGTTCTTC. Protein product: CASRLHSGREQFF.

The rearrangement links TRBV1 to TRBJ2-7; TRBD1, the table's D call, was not compared with the DNA. TRBV1 is a listed pseudogene. CDR3 length: 21 residues. CDR3 DNA sequence: TGCACCAGCAGCCAAGAACACAAACCGGGACAGGGGGCATCAATTGGCTACGAGCAGTACTTC. It is translated as CTSSQEHKPGQGASIGYEQYF.

This clone was seen more than once but under ten times. This chain links TRBV7-3 with TRBJ2-3; D gene uncertain. Trimming stripped 5 bases from V and 1 base from J, with 10 bases between. CDR1 SGHTA and CDR2 FQGTGA come from the germline V gene. The CDR3 loop spans 14 amino acids. CDR3: CASSRGGGTDTQYF. In nucleotides, the CDR3 is TGTGCCAGCAGCCGAGGCGGTGGCACAGATACGCAGTATTTT.

CDR3 protein: CASSFQTGLGYGYTF. DNA of the CDR3: TGTGCCAGCAGCTTCCAGACAGGGCTCGGCTATGGCTACACCTTC. This chain uses TRBV14 with TRBJ1-2; 7 nucleotides align to TRBD1. The CDR3 runs 15 residues. V lost 5 bases to trimming and J lost 4 bases; unmatched junction nucleotides: 10. The germline CDR1 and CDR2 sequences are SGHDN and FVKESK.

This clone turned up a few times. The CDR3 DNA reads as TGCGCCAGCAGCTTCTCGGACAGCGCATATTCACCCCTCCACTTT. Encoded protein: CASSFSDSAYSPLHF. This chain connects TRBV5-1 to TRBJ1-6, with D perhaps matching TRBD1 (6 bases). The CDR3 is made up of 15 amino acids. In germline, CDR1 is SGHRS, CDR2 YFSETQ. With 2 bases removed from V and 8 bases from J, the gap between germline ends came to 14 bases. Using reference TRBV5-1 and TRBJ1-6 for the parts outside the CDR3, the full variable domain is KAGVTQTPRYLIKTRGQQVTLSCSPISGHRSVSWYQQTPGQGLQFLFEYFSETQRNKGNFPGRFSGRQFSNSRSEMNVSTLELGDSALYLCASSFSDSAYSPLHFGNGTRLTVT.

This clone was found once. The genes are TRBV19 and TRBJ1-2; TRBD1 might be the D (6 bases). The V gene's germline CDR1 is LNHDA and CDR2 SQIVND (reference sequence). Trimming removed 7 bases from V and 2 bases from J, with 17 bases in between. This CDR3 is 15 amino acids long. The CDR3 is CASIPGEWGNYGYTF. CDR3 nucleotides: TGTGCCAGTATTCCAGGGGAGTGGGGGAACTATGGCTACACCTTC.

The chain combines TRBV7-2 with TRBJ1-1; no clear D. This CDR3 comprises 13 residues. Germline-derived CDR1 and CDR2 are SGHTA and FQGNSA. Trimming shortened V by 1 base and J by 6 bases, and 9 bases separated the two germline ends. The CDR3 sequence: CASSLDGVSEAFF. In DNA form, the CDR3 reads TGTGCCAGCAGCTTAGACGGGGTTTCTGAAGCTTTCTTT.